This entry concerns a single TCR beta chain. Its antigen is not known. This PCR relied on a set of 60 Vbeta primers and 13 Jbeta primers. Assay used: immunoSEQ multiplex PCR; TCRdb lists only in-frame clones, some missing. Its table lists some 26,000 clones. The V gene's germline CDR1 is SQVTM and CDR2 ANQGSEA. Trimming cost V 6 bases and J 3 bases; bases outside gene matches: 8. There are 14 residues in the CDR3. The data originate from a study of cytomegalovirus exposure and HLA in healthy donors. Overall study findings and caveats: In a later analysis, a missense DCLRE1C variant was linked to TCR beta V- and J-gene trimming. Most TCRs appeared rarely, but some public TCRs recurred in many donors. CMV serostatus was the sole immune exposure data available.

The source material was PBMCs. The source of this sequence is a male donor in good health and CMV-seropositive. The chain carries TRBV29-1 and TRBJ2-7; 10 bases match TRBD1. The CDR3 reads CSVRAGTGVYEQYF. The DNA for the CDR3 is TGCAGCGTGAGAGCCGGGACAGGGGTCTACGAGCAGTACTTC.